This passage covers 28 T cell receptor beta chains from one sample sequenced in a study of human T cells and chemical hapten exposure. The starting material, unfractionated whole blood, was used for total RNA extraction. A single record per CDR3 protein comes from TCRdb applying MiXCR to the 5' RACE reads. The sample carries 150,000 or so distinct CDR3 sequences, about 4% recorded once. These receptors were collected from a female donor in good health.

This clonotype was seen at least ten times. The rearrangement links TRBV21-1 to TRBJ1-4; TRBD1, the D gene given by the table, was not confirmed from the DNA. TRBV21-1 is a listed pseudogene. The CDR3 runs to 16 residues. This CDR3 is CASSKDWDRKKKKLFF. For the CDR3, the DNA is TGTGCCAGCAGCAAAGATTGGGACAGGAAAAAAAAAAAACTGTTTTTT.

This clonotype showed up many times. This chain connects TRBV2 to TRBJ2-4; tentatively, D is TRBD2 (5 bases). The germline V and J ends were trimmed by 0 bases and 3 bases, with 12 bases remaining between them. The CDR3 has 16 amino acids. CDR1 and CDR2 from the germline V gene are SNHLY and FYNNEI. This CDR3 reads CASSEAAGGGKNIQYF. CDR3 in DNA: TGTGCCAGCAGTGAAGCAGCCGGAGGAGGCAAAAACATTCAGTACTTC.

The J gene is TRBJ2-7, the V gene TRBV7-2; TRBD2 might be the D (6 bases). V shed 5 bases and J shed 2 bases, with 19 bases lying between them. The CDR3 length is 16 residues. Germline V lookup: CDR1 SGHTA, CDR2 FQGNSA. The CDR3 DNA reads as TGTGCCAGCAGCCGCCAATTCGGGGGAGGAACCTACGAGCAGTACTTC. Translation gives CASSRQFGGGTYEQYF.

This clonotype was detected ten times or more. The CDR3 DNA reads as TGTGCCAGCTCAGACCAAGAGACCCAGTACTTC. This gives the protein CASSDQETQYF. This chain links TRBV18 with TRBJ2-5; unclear D gene. The length of the CDR3 is 11 residues. Trimming pared 5 bases from V and 0 bases from J, leaving 1 base between. CDR1 and CDR2 from the germline V gene are KGHSH and LQKENI. The full variable domain, rest sourced from reference TRBV18 and TRBJ2-5, is NAGVMQNPRHLVRRRGQEARLRCSPMKGHSHVYWYRQLPEEGLKFMVYLQKENIIDESGMPKERFSAEFPKEGPSILRIQQVVRGDSAAYFCASSDQETQYFGPGTRLLVL.

This clonotype was recorded at least ten times. The rearrangement uses TRBV30 and TRBJ2-3; TRBD2 aligns across 13 bases. Trimming removed 2 bases from V and 2 bases from J; junction bases left unmatched: 10. The CDR3 is 18 residues long. Germline-derived CDR1 and CDR2 are GTSNPN and SVGIG (reference sequence). The CDR3 here is CAWSSLVTSGGHTDTQYF. The DNA for the CDR3 is TGTGCCTGGAGTTCCCTGGTGACTAGCGGGGGGCACACAGATACGCAGTATTTT.

A note on this clonotype: This could be a read error, since a much larger clone is one nucleotide away. This likely comes from a read error, as the CDR3 has no conserved phenylalanine or tryptophan at its end. The J gene is TRBJ1-1, the V gene TRBV4-2; no clear D. Germline CDR1 and CDR2: LGHNA and YNFKEQ. The V end was cut by 6 bases, the J end by 0 bases, with 8 bases between. The CDR3 is 13 amino acids. The CDR3 sequence: CASRDQLNTEAFL. CDR3 nucleotides: TGTGCCAGCAGGGATCAACTGAACACTGAAGCTTTCTTG.

The table lists this clonotype with many counts. The rearrangement uses TRBV5-1 and TRBJ2-7; possibly TRBD2 for D (5 bases). The V gene's germline CDR1 is SGHRS and CDR2 YFSETQ. CDR3 length: 13 residues. Trimming removed 2 bases at V and 4 bases at J, with 10 bases between. The CDR3 sequence is CASSFGEKYEQYF. The CDR3, as DNA: TGCGCCAGCAGCTTCGGGGAAAAGTACGAGCAGTACTTC. Complete variable domain (other parts from reference TRBV5-1 and TRBJ2-7): KAGVTQTPRYLIKTRGQQVTLSCSPISGHRSVSWYQQTPGQGLQFLFEYFSETQRNKGNFPGRFSGRQFSNSRSEMNVSTLELGDSALYLCASSFGEKYEQYFGPGTRLTVT.

The sample holds many counts of this clonotype. The rearrangement joins TRBV12-3 or TRBV12-4 to TRBJ1-1, with 7 bases lining up with TRBD1. This CDR3 spans 15 amino acids. V lost 6 bases to trimming and J lost 0 bases; unmatched junction nucleotides: 7. The CDR3 loop is CASSRDRVMNTEAFF. In nucleotides, the CDR3 is TGTGCCAGCAGCCGGGACAGAGTCATGAACACTGAAGCTTTCTTT.

This clonotype was seen ten or more times. The chain joins TRBV7-3 to TRBJ2-1; the match to TRBD1 covers 7 bases. The length of the CDR3 is 13 residues. Germline V gene data show CDR1 as SGHTA and CDR2 as FQGTGA. V lost 5 bases and J lost 6; bases outside the gene matches: 4. CDR3 sequence (DNA): TGTGCCAGCAGCCGGCCAGGGGGCAATGAGCAGTTCTTC. Translating it yields CASSRPGGNEQFF.

In the case of this clonotype: This may be a read error, as it is one base from a much larger clone. The CDR3 loop is CSARLRAGGLAQYF. The CDR3 DNA sequence: TGCAGTGCTAGGCTCCGAGCGGGGGGGCTTGCGCAGTATTTT. The chain employs TRBV20-1 and TRBJ2-3; TRBD2 matches at 10 bases. This CDR3 is 14 amino acids long. CDR1 is DFQATT and CDR2 is SNEGSKA in the germline V gene (reference sequence). J gave up 10 bases and V 3 bases, and 10 bases lay outside the gene matches.

This clonotype was counted many times. V usage is TRBV7-8 and J usage is TRBJ1-5; no firm D call. The CDR3 consists of 14 residues. V gave up 3 bases and J gave up 5 bases, with 11 bases separating them. Germline values: CDR1 SGHVS, CDR2 FQNEAQ. CDR3 in amino acids: CASSFGRMYQPQHF. The CDR3 coding sequence is TGTGCCAGCAGCTTCGGTCGGATGTATCAGCCCCAGCATTTT.

This clonotype was seen ten or more times. The rearrangement links TRBV10-3 to TRBJ2-1; D perhaps matches TRBD2 (7 bases). CDR3 length: 15 residues. V was clipped by 4 bases and J by 7 bases, with 17 bases between them. Germline loops: CDR1 ENHRY, CDR2 SYGVKD. In DNA, the CDR3 is TGTGCCATCAGTGCTGGCGGGGGCAGTCGGAATGAGCAGTTCTTC. Its protein product is CAISAGGGSRNEQFF.

This rearrangement joins TRBV13 to TRBJ2-2; D remains unclear. The CDR3 is 12 amino acids. Germline values: CDR1 PRHDT, CDR2 FYEKMQ (reference sequence). V was trimmed by 3 bases and J by 5 bases, leaving 4 bases between them. In DNA, the CDR3 is TGTGCCAGCAGCTTTCTGACCGGGGAGCTGTTTTTT. This codes for CASSFLTGELFF.

There are many counts of this clonotype. The gene calls are TRBV28 and TRBJ2-3, with D maybe TRBD1 (6 bases). Germline CDR1 MDHEN, CDR2 SYDVKM. The CDR3 sequence is 15 residues long. Trimming took 3 bases from V and 2 from J, leaving 12 bases between them. CDR3 protein: CASSFMGADTDTQYF. The CDR3, as DNA: TGTGCCAGCAGTTTCATGGGGGCAGACACAGATACGCAGTATTTT. Full variable domain (remainder filled in from reference TRBV28 and TRBJ2-3): DVKVTQSSRYLVKRTGEKVFLECVQDMDHENMFWYRQDPGLGLRLIYFSYDVKMKEKGDIPEGYSVSREKKERFSLILESASTNQTSMYLCASSFMGADTDTQYFGPGTRLTVL.

This clonotype appeared many times. The genes are TRBV7-3 and TRBJ2-3, with D possibly being TRBD1 or TRBD2 (5 bases each). CDR3 length equals 13 residues. Germline V gene data show CDR1 as SGHTA and CDR2 as FQGTGA. The V and J ends lost 2 bases and 7 bases respectively, with 10 bases between them. The CDR3 region has the DNA TGTGCCAGCAGCTTATCGAGGGACCATACGCAGTATTTT. It codes for CASSLSRDHTQYF.

This clonotype was found many times. V and J are TRBV5-1 and TRBJ1-6; 10 bases map to TRBD1. CDR1 and CDR2 from the germline V gene are SGHRS and YFSETQ. After removal of 4 bases from V and 15 bases from J, the junction contained 7 bases not matched to a gene. The CDR3 sequence is 13 residues long. As DNA, the CDR3 is TGCGCCAGCAGCGACGGACAGGGGGACGTCCTCCACTTT. Translation gives CASSDGQGDVLHF.

This clonotype has ten or more counts. J is TRBJ2-5 and V is TRBV28; D unresolved. Germline loops: CDR1 MDHEN, CDR2 SYDVKM. V was pared by 10 bases and J by 1 base, with 22 bases between. This CDR3 has 16 residues. CDR3 nucleotides: TGTGCCACCACCGCCCTACTCGAGACCTTCCAAGAGACCCAGTACTTC. Encoded protein: CATTALLETFQETQYF. Full variable domain (remainder filled in from reference TRBV28 and TRBJ2-5): DVKVTQSSRYLVKRTGEKVFLECVQDMDHENMFWYRQDPGLGLRLIYFSYDVKMKEKGDIPEGYSVSREKKERFSLILESASTNQTSMYLCATTALLETFQETQYFGPGTRLLVL.

This clonotype was seen more than once but under ten times. For the CDR3, the DNA is TGCAGTGCTAGAGATTCCGCCTTGACTAGCGGGGGGAGCCTCGGGGAGCAGTACTTC. This gives the protein CSARDSALTSGGSLGEQYF. This chain joins TRBV20-1 and TRBJ2-7; 13 nucleotides align to TRBD2. The CDR3 length is 19 residues. Germline lookup yields CDR1 DFQATT and CDR2 SNEGSKA (reference sequence). After removal of 0 bases from V and 7 bases from J, the junction contained 18 bases not matched to a gene.

This clonotype was observed many times. The chain is built from TRBV20-1 and TRBJ1-5; D uncertain. V was pared by 6 bases and J by 5 bases, with 17 bases between. Germline V lookup: CDR1 DFQATT, CDR2 SNEGSKA (reference sequence). The CDR3 covers 14 residues. CDR3 in DNA: TGCAGTGCCACCGCGTTTGCAGGCTATCAGCCCCAGCATTTT. This codes for CSATAFAGYQPQHF.

This clonotype was counted ten times or more. The rearrangement joins TRBV7-9 to TRBJ2-5; 7 bases line up with TRBD2. This CDR3 is built from 11 residues. Germline V CDR1 and CDR2: SEHNR, FQNEAQ (reference sequence). V gave up 5 bases and J gave up 11 bases; unmatched junction bases: 5. In DNA form, the CDR3 reads TGTGCCAGCAGCCATACTAGCGTTCAGTACTTC. Translating gives CASSHTSVQYF.

In its sample, this clonotype was seen a few times. This sequence joins TRBV7-9 and TRBJ1-1; 9 bases agree with TRBD1. The CDR3 has 18 amino acids. Trimming took 1 base from V and 7 from J; bases not matched to a gene: 16. Germline assignment: CDR1 SEHNR and CDR2 FQNEAQ (reference sequence). This chain's CDR3 is CASSLEEGGTGSSVEAFF. The CDR3 DNA reads as TGTGCCAGCAGCTTAGAGGAGGGCGGGACAGGGAGTTCTGTTGAAGCTTTCTTT.

This clonotype was recorded at least ten times. The chain is built from TRBV6-6 and TRBJ1-2; TRBD1 matches at 8 bases. V shed 9 bases and J 4 bases; nucleotides not matched to a gene: 10. The V gene's germline CDR1 is MNHNY and CDR2 SVGAGI (reference sequence). The CDR3 covers 14 residues. This CDR3 reads CASSQGARSYGYTF. The CDR3 DNA reads TGTGCCAGTAGCCAGGGGGCTAGGAGCTATGGCTACACCTTC.

This clonotype was observed at least ten times. The rearrangement joins TRBV15 to TRBJ1-2; no reliable D call. Germline V gene data show CDR1 as LNHNV and CDR2 as YYDKDF (reference sequence). CDR3 length: 17 amino acids. V shed 3 bases and J shed 4 bases, with 21 bases lying between them. Here the CDR3 reads CATSRRPGRTFSYGYTF. The CDR3, as DNA: TGTGCCACCAGCAGGCGACCGGGCCGGACGTTCTCCTATGGCTACACCTTC.

This sequence joins TRBV7-2 and TRBJ2-1; TRBD1 matches at 7 bases. Trimming took 2 bases from V and 11 from J; bases not matched to a gene: 12. CDR3 length equals 15 residues. Germline-derived CDR1 and CDR2 are SGHTA and FQGNSA. The CDR3 sequence: CASSLPARGNAQQFF. The CDR3 nucleotides are TGTGCCAGCAGCTTACCAGCCAGGGGGAACGCCCAGCAGTTCTTC.

This clonotype was counted a few times. The chain couples TRBV9 to TRBJ1-1; the D is unclear. Deletions cut 3 bases from V and 4 bases from J, with 10 bases between. CDR1 and CDR2 from the germline V gene are SGDLS and YYNGEE. The CDR3 length is 13 residues. The CDR3: CASSADVSTEAFF. The CDR3 DNA sequence: TGTGCCAGCAGCGCCGACGTAAGCACTGAAGCTTTCTTT.

This clonotype has a count of ten or more. This chain uses TRBV14 with TRBJ1-4; D is undetermined. V lost 1 base, J lost 8 bases, and 11 bases lay in between. From germline, CDR1 is SGHDN and CDR2 FVKESK. This CDR3 contains 14 residues. CDR3 in DNA: TGTGCCAGCAGCCAAGGGGCGGGCCTAGAAAAACTGTTTTTT. Its translation: CASSQGAGLEKLFF.

This chain joins TRBV6-6 and TRBJ2-7, with 8 bases identical to TRBD2. CDR1 and CDR2 from the germline V gene are MNHNY and SVGAGI (reference sequence). This CDR3 comprises 13 residues. The ends lost 5 bases at V and 6 bases at J; junction bases unmatched: 6. The CDR3 sequence: CASSPRTSTEQYF. CDR3 DNA sequence: TGTGCCAGCAGTCCTAGGACTAGCACCGAGCAGTACTTC.

There are a few counts of this clonotype. The V gene is TRBV27, the J gene TRBJ2-3, with no clear D. The germline V gene has CDR1 MNHEY and CDR2 SMNVEV (reference sequence). The germline V and J ends were trimmed by 6 bases and 4 bases, with 17 bases remaining between them. The length of the CDR3 is 15 residues. The CDR3 DNA is TGTGCCAGCAGCCAAGGGCTCGAGAGGTCAGATACGCAGTATTTT. It codes for CASSQGLERSDTQYF.